One TCR beta chain is described in this entry. CDR1 and CDR2 (germline): ENHRY, SYGVKD. With V trimmed by 3 bases and J by 4 bases, 9 bases remained unmatched. The length of the CDR3 is 15 residues. These data belong to a study of T cell changes during pregnancy in multiple sclerosis. Assay used: immunoSEQ multiplex PCR; TCRdb lists only in-frame clones, some missing. The data hold about 79,000 clones, with approximately 90% observed a single time. The chain combines TRBV10-3 with TRBJ2-7, with 7 bases matching TRBD2. The sample in question was CD4+ T cells from peripheral blood mononuclear cells, obtained in the second trimester of pregnancy. The clonotype comes from a female donor with multiple sclerosis, enrolled in a pregnancy study. The CDR3 coding sequence is TGTGCCATCAGTGATGGGAGGGCCGGAGGGTACGAGCAGTACTTC. It yields the protein CAISDGRAGGYEQYF.